Shown below are 23 T cell receptor beta chains from a single sample sequenced in a study of blood T cells in healthy people across ages. A second PCR of roughly 7 to 11 cycles used a sample-barcoded 5' primer and a J-beta primer mix. TCRdb recomputed calls from the 5' RACE reads with MiXCR, one row per CDR3 protein. The table shows hundreds of thousands of distinct CDR3 sequences, with 25% to 30% occurring only once. Sequences were obtained from blood. The receptors originated from an elderly woman in good health.

The chain couples TRBV28 to TRBJ2-5, with D maybe TRBD1 (6 bases). In germline, CDR1 is MDHEN, CDR2 SYDVKM. V was shortened by 6 bases and J by 11 bases, with 22 bases between the two germline ends. The CDR3 runs to 14 residues. The CDR3 protein is CASRTGTPPDEQYF. In DNA form, the CDR3 reads TGTGCCAGCAGAACCGGGACACCCCCGGATGAGCAGTACTTC.

Details on this clonotype: One end of the junction is discordant with germline, which a read error may explain. This chain links TRBV7-9 with TRBJ1-4, with no clear D. This CDR3 comprises 13 residues. CDR1 and CDR2 (germline): SEHNR, FQNEAQ (reference sequence). The chain's CDR3 is CASSSNINKKLFF. The DNA for the CDR3 is TGTGCCAGCAGCTCTAACATTAATAAAAAACTGTTTTTT.

This clonotype has a handful of counts. The genes are TRBV15 and TRBJ2-3; D is ambiguous. The V end was cut by 2 bases, the J end by 0 bases, with 15 bases between. This CDR3 comprises 17 residues. In germline, CDR1 is LNHNV, CDR2 YYDKDF (reference sequence). CDR3 sequence: CATSRSRVAASTDTQYF. The CDR3 DNA reads TGTGCCACCAGCAGATCTAGAGTGGCGGCTAGCACAGATACGCAGTATTTT.

This clonotype has ten or more counts. The chain is built from TRBV5-1 and TRBJ1-2, with D possibly matching TRBD1 (5 bases). Germline assignment: CDR1 SGHRS and CDR2 YFSETQ. Between the trimmed V and J ends, which lost 4 bases and 0 bases, there was a span of 10 bases. This CDR3 comprises 14 residues. CDR3 loop: CASSPGPTNYGYTF. The DNA of the CDR3 is TGCGCCAGCAGCCCGGGACCGACTAACTATGGCTACACCTTC.

This clonotype was observed many times. The chain is built from TRBV27 and TRBJ2-3; the match to TRBD1 covers 9 bases. Germline trimming cut 5 bases from V and 3 bases from J; bases unmatched to any gene: 9. CDR1 is MNHEY and CDR2 is SMNVEV in the germline V gene (reference sequence). The length of the CDR3 is 16 residues. DNA of the CDR3: TGTGCCAGCAGTCCAGCCGGGACAGGGAGGACAGATACGCAGTATTTT. The encoded protein is CASSPAGTGRTDTQYF.

The chain joins TRBV6-6 to TRBJ1-6; D gene ambiguous. Trimming took 6 bases from V and 10 from J, leaving 16 bases between them. Germline V gene data show CDR1 as MNHNY and CDR2 as SVGAGI (reference sequence). The CDR3 sequence is 14 residues long. CDR3: CASRPSGEWSPLHF. The CDR3 DNA is TGTGCCAGCAGGCCCAGTGGGGAGTGGTCACCCCTCCACTTT.

The chain couples TRBV30 to TRBJ1-2, with D uncertain. V gave up 8 bases and J gave up 1 base, with 17 bases separating them. Germline lookup yields CDR1 GTSNPN and CDR2 SVGIG (reference sequence). This CDR3 region has 14 residues. The CDR3 sequence is CASSLVPFNYGYTF. CDR3 in DNA: TGTGCCAGCAGTTTAGTGCCGTTTAACTATGGCTACACCTTC.

Details on this clonotype: Germline and junction disagree at one end, which may indicate a read error. The chain couples TRBV7-8 to TRBJ2-3; possibly TRBD2 for D (5 bases). The length of the CDR3 is 15 residues. CDR1 and CDR2 (germline): SGHVS, FQNEAQ. The CDR3 loop reads CVSSLRRLVGDTQYF. CDR3 in DNA: TGTGTCAGCTCGCTCAGGAGGTTGGTTGGAGATACGCAGTATTTT.

This clonotype was seen more than once but under ten times. DNA for the CDR3: TGTGCCAGCAGCTCGACGGGGGGTTTCTCAGCTTTCTTT. Residues: CASSSTGGFSAFF. V and J are TRBV7-3 and TRBJ1-1, with D perhaps matching TRBD1 (5 bases). The germline V and J ends were trimmed by 4 bases and 10 bases, with 16 bases remaining between them. The germline V gene has CDR1 SGHTA and CDR2 FQGTGA. The CDR3 covers 13 residues.

Ten or more counts support this clonotype. The rearrangement links TRBV9 to TRBJ2-7; perhaps TRBD2 as D (6 bases). V lost 0 bases, J lost 2 bases, and 12 bases lay in between. This CDR3 comprises 15 residues. Germline loops: CDR1 SGDLS, CDR2 YYNGEE. The CDR3 nucleotides read TGTGCCAGCAGCGTAGGGCGGGGCGGGCCCTACGAGCAGTACTTC. Its protein product is CASSVGRGGPYEQYF.

This chain uses TRBV7-6 with TRBJ1-3, with unresolved D. The CDR3 is made up of 14 amino acids. The V gene's germline CDR1 is SGHVS and CDR2 FNYEAQ. The V and J ends lost 5 bases and 4 bases respectively, with 12 bases between them. This chain's CDR3 is CASSPAVTGNTIYF. DNA of the CDR3: TGTGCCAGCAGCCCGGCAGTAACAGGAAACACCATATATTTT.

V usage is TRBV3-1 and J usage is TRBJ2-1, with 10 bases identical to TRBD2. The CDR3 extends over 16 amino acids. Germline V gives CDR1 LGHDT, CDR2 YNNKEL (reference sequence). Unmatched junction bases numbered 7, after V lost 4 bases and J lost 4 bases. This CDR3 reads CASSRERTSGYNEQFF. DNA for the CDR3: TGTGCCAGCAGCCGAGAAAGGACTAGCGGTTACAATGAGCAGTTCTTC.

This clonotype was picked up many times. The chain uses TRBV6-1 and TRBJ1-2, with D maybe TRBD1 (5 bases). This CDR3 has 13 amino acids. Between the trimmed V and J ends, which lost 7 bases and 6 bases, there was a span of 15 bases. Germline V lookup: CDR1 MNHNS, CDR2 SASEGT. In DNA form, the CDR3 reads TGTGCCAGCATTGGCCAGGGAGCGCATGGCTACACCTTC. Translating it yields CASIGQGAHGYTF.

Points on this clonotype: A much larger clonotype is one base distant, so this may be a read error. Here the CDR3 reads CASRNRGQREETQFF. The DNA of the CDR3 is TGTGCCAGCAGAAACAGGGGGCAGAGGGAAGAGACCCAGTTCTTC. This chain uses TRBV6-6 with TRBJ2-1; TRBD1 agrees at 9 bases. Germline values: CDR1 MNHNY, CDR2 SVGAGI (reference sequence). The V segment lost 6 bases and the J segment 13 bases; nucleotides outside the gene matches: 16. This CDR3 is built from 15 residues.

The chain couples TRBV5-1 to TRBJ2-2, with D hard to call. The germline gives CDR1 SGHRS, CDR2 YFSETQ. V shed 5 bases and J shed 6 bases, with 14 bases lying between them. This CDR3 is 14 amino acids long. CDR3 residues: CASRVTSNPGELFF. CDR3 in DNA: TGCGCCAGCAGGGTCACCAGCAACCCCGGGGAGCTGTTTTTT.

This clonotype was counted ten times or more. The chain couples TRBV18 to TRBJ2-5; TRBD2 might be the D (6 bases). Trimming took 3 bases from V and 7 from J, leaving 12 bases between them. Germline CDR1 is KGHSH and CDR2 is LQKENI. The CDR3 extends over 13 amino acids. The CDR3 nucleotides read TGTGCCAGCTCACCGGGGAGGATGGTGACCCAGTACTTC. Translation: CASSPGRMVTQYF.

This clonotype was found many times. This chain connects TRBV10-2 to TRBJ1-1; no definite D call. Germline values: CDR1 WSHSY, CDR2 SAAADI. Trimming pared 2 bases from V and 11 bases from J, leaving 21 bases between. CDR3 size: 15 residues. CDR3 nucleotide sequence: TGCGCCAGCAGTGAGACTGAGCGCCGGGCTGGTAGGGCTTTCTTT. Residues: CASSETERRAGRAFF.

The chain combines TRBV2 with TRBJ1-2; 7 bases line up with TRBD1. This CDR3 is built from 16 residues. The V segment lost 7 bases and the J segment 4 bases; nucleotides outside the gene matches: 15. The germline gives CDR1 SNHLY, CDR2 FYNNEI. CDR3 in DNA: TGTGCCAGCAATGAGGGACAGACCTCCTTCCGCTATGGCTACACCTTC. It translates to CASNEGQTSFRYGYTF.

This clonotype turned up a few times. The CDR3 region is CASSQDLMAGTEAFF. For the CDR3, the DNA is TGCGCCAGCAGCCAAGATCTGATGGCAGGCACTGAAGCTTTCTTT. The rearrangement links TRBV4-3 to TRBJ1-1, with unresolved D. This CDR3 comprises 15 residues. V gave up 0 bases and J gave up 4 bases, with 12 bases separating them. Germline CDR1 reads LGHNA; CDR2 reads YSLEER.

The chain employs TRBV15 and TRBJ2-1; 11 bases are shared with TRBD2. The J call is in doubt because the DNA end fits TRBJ2-7 better. This CDR3 comprises 20 residues. The germline CDR1 and CDR2 sequences are LNHNV and YYDKDF (reference sequence). As DNA, the CDR3 is TGTGCCACCAGCAGAGATAGTAGGCCTAGCGGGGGGAAACCCTACAATGAGCAGTACTTC. Its protein product is CATSRDSRPSGGKPYNEQYF.

The genes are TRBV7-9 and TRBJ2-3; TRBD1 is a possible D gene (6 bases). CDR3 length equals 17 residues. Germline V CDR1 and CDR2: SEHNR, FQNEAQ (reference sequence). CDR3 in DNA: TGTACCAACAGCTTCATTTTAACAGGGAACCTCACAGATACGCAGTATTTT. Protein: CTNSFILTGNLTDTQYF.

This chain uses TRBV7-3 with TRBJ2-7; the D is unclear. The CDR3 loop spans 17 amino acids. Looked up from germline, CDR1 is SGHTA and CDR2 is FQGTGA. Deletions cut 5 bases from V and 5 bases from J, with 25 bases between. The CDR3 DNA reads TGTGCCAGCAGCCTAGGGTGGATAAGGGAAATCCGGGACGAGCAGTACTTC. Protein: CASSLGWIREIRDEQYF.

This clonotype was found many times. The chain is built from TRBV2 and TRBJ2-5, with TRBD1 identical over 9 bases. Per germline, CDR1 SNHLY and CDR2 FYNNEI. The CDR3 totals 15 residues. V was pared by 6 bases and J by 2 bases, with 7 bases of the junction left unmatched. The chain's CDR3 is CASSREGQGQETQYF. Written as DNA, the CDR3 is TGTGCCAGCAGCCGGGAAGGACAGGGGCAAGAGACCCAGTACTTC.